The rows below give T cell receptor beta chains drawn from one sample of a study of T-cell memory formation after mild COVID-19. TCRdb itself ran the 5' RACE reads through MiXCR, one entry per CDR3 protein. The data contain hundreds of thousands of distinct CDR3 sequences, around 15% of them seen just once; the ten biggest clones take up about 23%. Sample: PBMCs or a T cell subset sorted from them (not recorded which). The receptors derive from a man between 18 and 35 years old who had mild COVID-19 (a few samples of this study predate the infection). Cell type and time point are not known. Each CDR3 is given with its conserved first and last residue. Each record gives: D gene, CDR3 length, clone size, V gene, J gene, CDR3 protein, CDR3 DNA. D genes are given only for firm matches. The size of a clone is reported for some rows only, either as once, few or many, or as a class for expanded clones.

.,19,few,TRBV7-2,TRBJ2-5,CASSLGKTYRTSLQETQYF,TGTGCCAGCAGCTTAGGGAAGACTTACAGAACGTCCCTCCAAGAGACCCAGTACTTC
.,17,few,TRBV7-9,TRBJ1-2,CASSPPGWAFPNYGYTF,TGTGCCAGCAGCCCACCTGGGTGGGCTTTCCCCAACTATGGCTACACCTTC
.,14,.,TRBV18,TRBJ2-2,CASSPGFSPGELFF,TGTGCCAGCTCACCAGGCTTCTCCCCCGGGGAGCTGTTTTTT
TRBD1,14,.,TRBV29-1,TRBJ2-3,CSGYRGTHTDTQYF,TGCAGCGGTTACAGGGGAACCCACACAGATACGCAGTATTTT
.,14,.,TRBV10-3,TRBJ2-6,CAILGKYGANVLTF,TGTGCCATCCTTGGGAAATATGGGGCCAACGTCCTGACTTTC
.,14,few,TRBV20-1,TRBJ1-1,CSAPMPGPNTEAFF,TGCAGTGCTCCAATGCCGGGTCCAAACACTGAAGCTTTCTTT
.,12,.,TRBV6-1,TRBJ1-1,CASSAPYPEAFF,TGTGCCAGCAGCGCTCCGTATCCTGAAGCTTTCTTT
TRBD2,14,few,TRBV20-1,TRBJ2-7,CSANLGGDPYEQYF,TGCAGTGCTAATTTGGGGGGGGACCCCTACGAGCAGTACTTC
TRBD1,15,.,TRBV20-1,TRBJ1-6,CSARDWDSYNSPLHF,TGCAGTGCTAGAGATTGGGACAGCTATAATTCACCCCTCCACTTT
.,14,many,TRBV5-1,TRBJ2-3,CASSLTRGTDTQYF,TGCGCCAGCAGCTTGACGAGGGGAACAGATACGCAGTATTTT
.,16,.,TRBV7-9,TRBJ1-4,CASSWGDRRINEKLFF,TGTGCCAGCAGCTGGGGGGACCGTCGGATTAATGAAAAACTGTTTTTT
.,11,.,TRBV7-2,TRBJ1-1,CASSLMTEAFF,TGTGCCAGCAGCTTAATGACTGAAGCTTTCTTT
TRBD1,15,few,TRBV12-3/TRBV12-4,TRBJ2-7,CASSPGTGYSYEQYF,TGTGCCAGCAGTCCCGGGACAGGGTATAGCTACGAGCAGTACTTC
.,17,.,TRBV7-2,TRBJ1-5,CASRSNFKNRSNQPQHF,TGTGCCAGCAGATCTAACTTCAAAAACCGGAGCAATCAGCCCCAGCATTTT
.,17,few,TRBV7-9,TRBJ1-2,CASSSGGRGTGNYGYTF,TGTGCCAGCAGCTCCGGCGGGAGGGGGACTGGAAACTATGGCTACACCTTC
.,14,few,TRBV20-1,TRBJ2-3,CSAPRPGGTDTQYF,TGCAGTGCCCCTCGCCCGGGCGGCACAGATACGCAGTATTTT
TRBD2,15,.,TRBV25-1,TRBJ2-3,CASSVRLGGEDTQYF,TGTGCCAGCAGTGTCCGCCTCGGGGGGGAAGATACGCAGTATTTT
.,12,few,TRBV7-2,TRBJ1-4,CASSPGAEKLFF,TGTGCCAGCAGCCCAGGGGCCGAAAAACTGTTTTTT
.,15,few,TRBV5-1,TRBJ2-3,CASSLGPGGGDTQYF,TGCGCCAGCAGCTTGGGACCAGGGGGGGGAGATACGCAGTATTTT
.,15,few,TRBV7-8,TRBJ2-1,CASSLRGVTYNEQFF,TGTGCCAGCAGCTTACGGGGTGTCACCTACAATGAGCAGTTCTTC
TRBD1,17,.,TRBV5-5,TRBJ1-4,CASSSGQGDMANEKLFF,TGTGCCAGCAGCTCCGGACAGGGGGATATGGCTAATGAAAAACTGTTTTTT
TRBD2,16,.,TRBV7-6,TRBJ2-3,CASSLARRGGTDTQYF,TGTGCCAGCAGCTTAGCTCGGCGGGGGGGCACAGATACGCAGTATTTT
.,15,.,TRBV2,TRBJ1-5,CASKLGGDSNQPQHF,TGTGCCAGCAAATTGGGGGGAGATAGCAATCAGCCCCAGCATTTT
.,14,many,TRBV20-1,TRBJ2-3,CSVEGRWSTDTQYF,TGCAGTGTGGAAGGGCGGTGGAGCACAGATACGCAGTATTTT
.,14,few,TRBV12-3/TRBV12-4,TRBJ2-5,CASSWSSEQETQYF,TGTGCCAGCAGTTGGTCTTCGGAACAAGAGACCCAGTACTTC
.,14,few,TRBV5-1,TRBJ1-3,CASSLGTLGNTIYF,TGCGCCAGCAGCTTGGGAACACTTGGAAACACCATATATTTT
.,15,.,TRBV12-3/TRBV12-4,TRBJ1-1,CASSLSAGRNTEAFF,TGTGCCAGCAGTTTATCGGCAGGTCGGAACACTGAAGCTTTCTTT
TRBD1,14,.,TRBV6-5,TRBJ1-2,CASTRQGDNYGYTF,TGTGCCAGCACTCGACAGGGGGATAACTATGGCTACACCTTC
.,15,.,TRBV9,TRBJ1-1,CASSVGGLLNTEAFF,TGTGCCAGCAGCGTAGGGGGACTTCTGAACACTGAAGCTTTCTTT
.,13,.,TRBV3-1,TRBJ2-7,CASSPTGPGEQYF,TGTGCCAGCAGCCCCACGGGCCCAGGCGAGCAGTACTTC
TRBD2,13,few,TRBV2,TRBJ2-1,CASNLAGGHEQFF,TGTGCCAGCAATCTAGCGGGGGGGCATGAGCAGTTCTTC
TRBD2,15,.,TRBV4-3,TRBJ2-2,CASSQVLAGAGELFF,TGCGCCAGCAGCCAAGTCCTAGCGGGGGCCGGGGAGCTGTTTTTT
.,14,.,TRBV7-9,TRBJ2-5,CASSIWGRGETQYF,TGTGCCAGCAGCATCTGGGGGCGGGGAGAGACCCAGTACTTC
.,14,few,TRBV5-1,TRBJ2-3,CASSPDSQPRTQYF,TGCGCCAGCAGCCCGGATAGCCAGCCCCGCACGCAGTATTTT
TRBD2,12,.,TRBV20-1,TRBJ2-7,CSAPGLVAEQYF,TGCAGTGCTCCCGGACTAGTAGCCGAGCAGTACTTC